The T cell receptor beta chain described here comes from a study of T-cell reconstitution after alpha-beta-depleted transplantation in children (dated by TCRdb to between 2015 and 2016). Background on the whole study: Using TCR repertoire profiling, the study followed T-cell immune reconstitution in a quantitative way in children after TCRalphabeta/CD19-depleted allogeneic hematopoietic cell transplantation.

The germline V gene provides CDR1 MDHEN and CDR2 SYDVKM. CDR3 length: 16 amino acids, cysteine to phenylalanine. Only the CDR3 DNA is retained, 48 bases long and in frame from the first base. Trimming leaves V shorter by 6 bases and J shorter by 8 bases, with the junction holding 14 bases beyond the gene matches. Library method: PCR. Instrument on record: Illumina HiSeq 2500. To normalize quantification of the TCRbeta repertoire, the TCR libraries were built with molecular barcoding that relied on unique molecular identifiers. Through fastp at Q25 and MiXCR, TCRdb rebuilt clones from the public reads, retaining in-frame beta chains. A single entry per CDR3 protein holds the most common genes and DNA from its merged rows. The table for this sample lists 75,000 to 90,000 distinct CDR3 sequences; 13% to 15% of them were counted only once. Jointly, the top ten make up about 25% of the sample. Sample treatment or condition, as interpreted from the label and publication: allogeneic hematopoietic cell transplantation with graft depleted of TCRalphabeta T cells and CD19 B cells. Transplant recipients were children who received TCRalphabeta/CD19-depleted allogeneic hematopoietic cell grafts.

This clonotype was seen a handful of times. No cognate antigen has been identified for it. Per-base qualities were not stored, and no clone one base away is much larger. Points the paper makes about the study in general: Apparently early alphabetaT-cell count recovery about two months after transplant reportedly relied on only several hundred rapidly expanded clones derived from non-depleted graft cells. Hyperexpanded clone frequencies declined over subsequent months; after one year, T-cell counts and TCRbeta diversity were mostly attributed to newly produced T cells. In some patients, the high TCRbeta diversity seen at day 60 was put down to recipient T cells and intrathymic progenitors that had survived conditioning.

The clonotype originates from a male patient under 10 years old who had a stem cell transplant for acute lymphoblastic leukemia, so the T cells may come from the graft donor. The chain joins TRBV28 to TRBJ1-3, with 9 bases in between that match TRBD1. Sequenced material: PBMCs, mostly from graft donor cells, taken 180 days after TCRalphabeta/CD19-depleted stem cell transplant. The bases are TGTGCCAGCAGCCATCAGCGGACAGGGGCACGGGACACCATATATTTT. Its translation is CASSHQRTGARDTIYF.